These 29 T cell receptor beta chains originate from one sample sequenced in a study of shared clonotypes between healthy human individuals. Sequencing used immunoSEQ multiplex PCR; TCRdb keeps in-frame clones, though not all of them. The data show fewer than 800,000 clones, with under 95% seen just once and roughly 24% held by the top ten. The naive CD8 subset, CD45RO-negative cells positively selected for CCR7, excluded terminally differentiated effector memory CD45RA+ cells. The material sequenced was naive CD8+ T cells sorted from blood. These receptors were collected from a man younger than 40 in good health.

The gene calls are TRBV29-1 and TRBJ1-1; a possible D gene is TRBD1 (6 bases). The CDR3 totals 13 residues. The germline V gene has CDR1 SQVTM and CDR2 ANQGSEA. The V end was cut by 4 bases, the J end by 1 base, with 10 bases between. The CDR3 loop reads CSVVSGENTEAFF. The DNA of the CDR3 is TGCAGCGTTGTTTCAGGGGAGAACACTGAAGCTTTCTTT. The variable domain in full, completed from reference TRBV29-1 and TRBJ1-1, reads SAVISQKPSRDICQRGTSLTIQCQVDSQVTMMFWYRQQPGQSLTLIATANQGSEATYESGFVIDKFPISRPNLTFSTLTVSNMSPEDSSIYLCSVVSGENTEAFFGQGTRLTVV.

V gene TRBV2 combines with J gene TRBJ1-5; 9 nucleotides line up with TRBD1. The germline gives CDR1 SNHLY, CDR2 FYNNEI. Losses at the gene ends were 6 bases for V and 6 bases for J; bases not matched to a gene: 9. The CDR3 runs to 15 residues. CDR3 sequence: CASRLDRGRSQPQHF. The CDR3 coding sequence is TGTGCCAGCAGGCTGGACAGGGGAAGGAGTCAGCCCCAGCATTTT.

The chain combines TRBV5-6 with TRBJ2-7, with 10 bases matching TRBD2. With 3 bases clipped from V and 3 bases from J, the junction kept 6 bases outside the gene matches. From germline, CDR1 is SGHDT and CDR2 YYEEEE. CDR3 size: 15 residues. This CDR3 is CASSSRLAGVYEQYF. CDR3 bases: TGTGCCAGCAGCTCAAGGCTAGCGGGAGTCTACGAGCAGTACTTC.

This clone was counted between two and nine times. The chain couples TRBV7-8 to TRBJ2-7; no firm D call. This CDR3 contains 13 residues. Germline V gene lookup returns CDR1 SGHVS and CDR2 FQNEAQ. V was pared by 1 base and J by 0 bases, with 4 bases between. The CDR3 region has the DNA TGTGCCAGCAGCTTAGAGGACTCCTACGAGCAGTACTTC. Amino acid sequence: CASSLEDSYEQYF.

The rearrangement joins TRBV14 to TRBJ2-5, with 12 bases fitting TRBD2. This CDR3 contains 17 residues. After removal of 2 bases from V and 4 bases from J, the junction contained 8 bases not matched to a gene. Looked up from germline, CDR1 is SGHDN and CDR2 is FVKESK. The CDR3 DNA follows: TGTGCCAGCAGCCAAATCACTAGCGGGAGGCTTGGAGAGACCCAGTACTTC. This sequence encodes CASSQITSGRLGETQYF.

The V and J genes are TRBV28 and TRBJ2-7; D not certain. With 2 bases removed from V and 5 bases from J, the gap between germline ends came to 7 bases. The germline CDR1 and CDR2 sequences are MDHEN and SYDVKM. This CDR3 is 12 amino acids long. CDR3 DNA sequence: TGTGCCAGCAGTTTAAGTCTGCACGAGCAGTACTTC. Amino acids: CASSLSLHEQYF.

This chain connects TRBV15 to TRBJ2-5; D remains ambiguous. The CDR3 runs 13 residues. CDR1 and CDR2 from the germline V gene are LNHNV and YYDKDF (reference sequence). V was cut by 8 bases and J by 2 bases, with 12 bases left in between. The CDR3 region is CATCSEVQETQYF. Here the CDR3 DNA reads TGTGCCACCTGCTCCGAGGTACAAGAGACCCAGTACTTC.

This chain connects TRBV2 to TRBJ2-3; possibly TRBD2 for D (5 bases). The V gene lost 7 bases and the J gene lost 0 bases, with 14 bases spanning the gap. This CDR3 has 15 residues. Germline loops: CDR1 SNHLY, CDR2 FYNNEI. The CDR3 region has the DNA TGTGCCAGCACGATCGGGGTATGGAGCACAGATACGCAGTATTTT. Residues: CASTIGVWSTDTQYF.

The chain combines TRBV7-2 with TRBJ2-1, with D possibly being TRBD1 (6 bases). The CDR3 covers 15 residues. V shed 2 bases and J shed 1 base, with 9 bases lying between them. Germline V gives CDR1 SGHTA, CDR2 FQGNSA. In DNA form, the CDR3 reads TGTGCCAGCAGCTTACAACAGGGTTCCTACAATGAGCAGTTCTTC. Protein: CASSLQQGSYNEQFF. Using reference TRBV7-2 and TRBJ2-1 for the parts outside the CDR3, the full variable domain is GAGVSQSPSNKVTEKGKDVELRCDPISGHTALYWYRQSLGQGLEFLIYFQGNSAPDKSGLPSDRFSAERTGGSVSTLTIQRTQQEDSAVYLCASSLQQGSYNEQFFGPGTRLTVL.

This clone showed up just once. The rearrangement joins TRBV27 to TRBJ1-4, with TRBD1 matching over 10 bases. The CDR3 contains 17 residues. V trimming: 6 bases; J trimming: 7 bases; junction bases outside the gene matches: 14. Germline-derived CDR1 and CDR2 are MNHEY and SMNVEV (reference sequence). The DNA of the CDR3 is TGTGCCAGCAGGCACCTTCGAGAGGGGACAGGGGTTGAAAAACTGTTTTTT. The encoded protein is CASRHLREGTGVEKLFF.

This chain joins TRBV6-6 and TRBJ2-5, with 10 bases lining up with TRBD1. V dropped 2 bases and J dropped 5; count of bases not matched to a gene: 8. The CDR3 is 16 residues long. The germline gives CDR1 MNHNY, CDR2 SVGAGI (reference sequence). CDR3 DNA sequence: TGTGCCAGCAGTTACGGGGTCGACAGGGGGCTTGAGACCCAGTACTTC. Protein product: CASSYGVDRGLETQYF.

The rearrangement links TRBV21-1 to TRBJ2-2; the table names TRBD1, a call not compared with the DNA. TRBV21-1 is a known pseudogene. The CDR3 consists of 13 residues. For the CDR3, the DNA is TGTGCCAGCAGACAGGGGGCAAACGGGGAGCTGTTTTTT. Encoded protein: CASRQGANGELFF.

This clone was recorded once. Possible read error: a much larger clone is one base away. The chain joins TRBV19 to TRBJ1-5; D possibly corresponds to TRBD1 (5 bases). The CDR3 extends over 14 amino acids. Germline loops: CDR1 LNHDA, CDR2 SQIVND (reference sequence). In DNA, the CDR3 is TGTACCAGTAGTATTGGACATAGCAATCAGCCCCAGCATTTT. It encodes CTSSIGHSNQPQHF.

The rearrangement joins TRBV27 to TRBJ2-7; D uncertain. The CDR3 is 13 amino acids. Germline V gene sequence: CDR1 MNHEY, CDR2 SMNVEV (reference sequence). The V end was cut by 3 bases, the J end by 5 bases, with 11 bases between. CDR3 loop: CASSFQWGNEQYF. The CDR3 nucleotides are TGTGCCAGCAGTTTTCAATGGGGTAACGAGCAGTACTTC.

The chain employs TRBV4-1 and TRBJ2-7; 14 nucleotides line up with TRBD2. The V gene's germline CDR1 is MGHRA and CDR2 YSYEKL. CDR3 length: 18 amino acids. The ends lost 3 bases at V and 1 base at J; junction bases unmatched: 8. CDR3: CASSQTGLAGVLSYEQYF. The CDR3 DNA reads TGCGCCAGCAGCCAGACGGGACTAGCGGGAGTCTTATCCTACGAGCAGTACTTC.

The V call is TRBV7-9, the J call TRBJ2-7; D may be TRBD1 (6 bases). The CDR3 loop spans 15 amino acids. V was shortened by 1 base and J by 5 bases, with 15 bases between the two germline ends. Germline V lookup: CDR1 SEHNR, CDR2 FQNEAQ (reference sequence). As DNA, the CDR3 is TGTGCCAGCAGCTTAGGAACAGGGCAGTTAAACGAGCAGTACTTC. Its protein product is CASSLGTGQLNEQYF.

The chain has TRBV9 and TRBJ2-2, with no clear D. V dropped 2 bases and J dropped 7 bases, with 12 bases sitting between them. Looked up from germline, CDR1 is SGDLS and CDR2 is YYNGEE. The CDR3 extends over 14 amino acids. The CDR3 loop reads CASSVAGANGELFF. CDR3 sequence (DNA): TGTGCCAGCAGCGTGGCTGGCGCCAACGGGGAGCTGTTTTTT. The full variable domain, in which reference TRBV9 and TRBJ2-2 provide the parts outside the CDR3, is DSGVTQTPKHLITATGQRVTLRCSPRSGDLSVYWYQQSLDQGLQFLIQYYNGEERAKGNILERFSAQQFPDLHSELNLSSLELGDSALYFCASSVAGANGELFFGEGSRLTVL.

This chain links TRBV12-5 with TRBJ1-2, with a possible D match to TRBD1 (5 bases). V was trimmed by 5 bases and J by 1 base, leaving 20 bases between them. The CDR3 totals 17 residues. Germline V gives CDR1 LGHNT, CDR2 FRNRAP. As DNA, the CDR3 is TGTGCTAGTGGTCCATGGACACCGGATTCGATTAACTATGGCTACACCTTC. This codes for CASGPWTPDSINYGYTF.

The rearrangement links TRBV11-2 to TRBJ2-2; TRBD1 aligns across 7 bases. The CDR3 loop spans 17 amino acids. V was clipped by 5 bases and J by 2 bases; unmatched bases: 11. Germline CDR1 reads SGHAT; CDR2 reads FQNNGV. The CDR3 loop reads CASSRLPTGRNTGELFF. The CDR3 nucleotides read TGTGCCAGCAGCAGACTTCCGACAGGGAGAAACACCGGGGAGCTGTTTTTT.

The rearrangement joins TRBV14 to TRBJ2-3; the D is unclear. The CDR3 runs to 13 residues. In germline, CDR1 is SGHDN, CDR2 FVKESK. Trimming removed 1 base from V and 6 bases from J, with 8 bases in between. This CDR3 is CASSQGIWDTQYF. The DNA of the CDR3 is TGTGCCAGCAGCCAAGGTATCTGGGATACGCAGTATTTT. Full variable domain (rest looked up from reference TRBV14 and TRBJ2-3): EAGVTQFPSHSVIEKGQTVTLRCDPISGHDNLYWYRRVMGKEIKFLLHFVKESKQDESGMPNNRFLAERTGGTYSTLKVQPAELEDSGVYFCASSQGIWDTQYFGPGTRLTVL.

The CDR3 sequence: CASTLAASSREQFF. CDR3 bases: TGTGCCAGTACCTTGGCGGCCTCAAGTAGGGAGCAGTTCTTC. The V call is TRBV19, the J call TRBJ2-1; the D is unclear. From germline, CDR1 is LNHDA and CDR2 SQIVND (reference sequence). The ends were cut back, 7 bases at V and 10 bases at J, with 20 bases in the middle. There are 14 residues in the CDR3.

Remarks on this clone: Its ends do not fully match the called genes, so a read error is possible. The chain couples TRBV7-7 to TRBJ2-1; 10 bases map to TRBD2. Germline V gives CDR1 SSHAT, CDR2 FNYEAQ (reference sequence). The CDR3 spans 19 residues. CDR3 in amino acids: CASSLSEPWLAGEPNEQFF. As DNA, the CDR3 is TGTGCTAGCAGCTTATCGGAGCCCTGGCTAGCGGGAGAACCCAATGAGCAGTTCTTC. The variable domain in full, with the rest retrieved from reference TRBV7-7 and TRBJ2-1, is GAGVSQSPRYKVTKRGQDVTLRCDPISSHATLYWYQQALGQGPEFLTYFNYEAQPDKSGLPSDRFSAERPEGSISTLTIQRTEQRDSAMYRCASSLSEPWLAGEPNEQFFGPGTRLTVL.

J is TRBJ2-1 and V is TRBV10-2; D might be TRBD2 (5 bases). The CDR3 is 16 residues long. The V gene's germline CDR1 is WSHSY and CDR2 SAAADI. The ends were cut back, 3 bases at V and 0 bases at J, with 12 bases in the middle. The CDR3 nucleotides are TGCGCCAGCAGTGATTTTCGGGGTGCCTCCTACAATGAGCAGTTCTTC. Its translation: CASSDFRGASYNEQFF.

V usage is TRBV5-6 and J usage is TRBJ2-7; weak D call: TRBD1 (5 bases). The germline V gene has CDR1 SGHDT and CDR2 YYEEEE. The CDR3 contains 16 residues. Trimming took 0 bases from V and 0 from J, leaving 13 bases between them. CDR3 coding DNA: TGTGCCAGCAGCTTGGTTTTCAGGGCAAGCTCCTACGAGCAGTACTTC. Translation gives CASSLVFRASSYEQYF. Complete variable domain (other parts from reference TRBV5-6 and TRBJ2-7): DAGVTQSPTHLIKTRGQQVTLRCSPKSGHDTVSWYQQALGQGPQFIFQYYEEEERQRGNFPDRFSGHQFPNYSSELNVNALLLGDSALYLCASSLVFRASSYEQYFGPGTRLTVT.

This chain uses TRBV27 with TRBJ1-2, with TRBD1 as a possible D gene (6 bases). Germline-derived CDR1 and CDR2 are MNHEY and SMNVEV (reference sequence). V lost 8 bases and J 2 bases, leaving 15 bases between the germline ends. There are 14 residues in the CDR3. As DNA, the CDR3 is TGTGCCAGCGGGAGGGGGGGCCTAAACTATGGCTACACCTTC. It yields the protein CASGRGGLNYGYTF.

The CDR3: CASSSSSGSRYF. CDR3 bases: TGTGCCAGCAGCTCCTCTAGCGGGAGTCGGTACTTC. The chain couples TRBV7-2 to TRBJ2-7, with 10 bases that match TRBD2. This CDR3 comprises 12 residues. The junction had 6 bases not matched to a gene; V was cut back by 4 bases and J by 12 bases. Germline V gene sequence: CDR1 SGHTA, CDR2 FQGNSA.

The CDR3: CASSMTSGYEQYF. The DNA of the CDR3 is TGTGCCAGCAGCATGACTAGCGGGTACGAGCAGTACTTC. The rearrangement uses TRBV27 and TRBJ2-7; 10 nucleotides match TRBD2. V lost 6 bases and J lost 4; bases outside the gene matches: 3. This CDR3 contains 13 residues. Looked up from germline, CDR1 is MNHEY and CDR2 is SMNVEV (reference sequence).

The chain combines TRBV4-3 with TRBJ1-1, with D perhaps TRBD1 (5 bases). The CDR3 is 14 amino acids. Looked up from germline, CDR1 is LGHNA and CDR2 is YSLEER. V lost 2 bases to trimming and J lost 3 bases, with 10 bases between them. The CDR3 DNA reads TGCGCCAGCAGCCAATCACAGGCCGACACTGAAGCTTTCTTT. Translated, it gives CASSQSQADTEAFF.

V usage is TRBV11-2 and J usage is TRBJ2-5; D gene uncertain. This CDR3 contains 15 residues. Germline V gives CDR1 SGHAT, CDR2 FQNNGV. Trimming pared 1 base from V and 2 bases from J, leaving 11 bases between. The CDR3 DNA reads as TGTGCCAGCAGCTTAGTTTCGACTCCACAAGAGACCCAGTACTTC. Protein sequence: CASSLVSTPQETQYF.